This T cell receptor (beta chain) was found in a study of human T cells and chemical hapten exposure. Germline V gene data show CDR1 as MNHEY and CDR2 as SVGEGT. V lost 6 bases, J lost 5 bases, and 25 bases lay in between. The CDR3 is made up of 17 amino acids. This clonotype turned up a few times. Time point indicated: pre-sensitization, week 0. Treatment: therapeutic diphenylcyclopropenone sensitization with weekly scalp DPC. Blood draws came first, before each patch test. Extraction yielded total RNA from whole blood (unfractionated). Each cDNA molecule in the library carried unique molecular identifiers. TCRdb called the RACE reads again in MiXCR, with one record for every CDR3 protein. This sample has roughly 40,000 distinct CDR3 sequences, with roughly 12% found just once.

The receptor was derived from a woman aged 30 to 39 with alopecia areata. Some clones in this sample may be carry-over from other donors' samples. Here the sequenced sample was whole blood, taken in connection with sensitization to the hapten diphenylcyclopropenone (DPC). The rearrangement joins TRBV6-2 or TRBV6-3 to TRBJ1-1; tentative D call: TRBD1 (5 bases). The CDR3 DNA is TGTGCCAGCAGGCCGCGAGGGGCCGGGGGTCAGGGAACTGAAGCTTTCTTT. This sequence encodes CASRPRGAGGQGTEAFF.